This T cell receptor (beta chain) was observed in a study of blood T cells in healthy people across ages. A J-beta primer mix and a sample-barcoded 5' primer were used in a second PCR of about 7 to 12 cycles. Individual samples furnished no less than 3 million CDR3-containing paired-end reads apiece. TCRdb used MiXCR to reprocess the 5' RACE reads, holding one entry per CDR3 protein. The table records approximately 880,000 distinct CDR3 sequences, around 48% of them present only once. Study-level findings and limits: In older individuals, TCR beta diversity per million T cells was lower, falling roughly linearly with age.

Regarding this clonotype: Its target is unknown.

The sequence was obtained from a man under 40 in good health. The sample consisted of blood.

The CDR3 nucleotides are TGTGCCAGCAGCCCAGCCGGGACAACGAACACCGGGGAGCTGTTTTTT. Translation: CASSPAGTTNTGELFF. This sequence joins TRBV11-2 and TRBJ2-2, with a weak D call TRBD1 (6 bases). CDR3 length equals 16 residues. Germline CDR1 SGHAT, CDR2 FQNNGV. V was shortened by 5 bases and J by 0 bases, with 13 bases between the two germline ends.